This is a list of T cell receptor beta chains from one sample in a study of blood T cell repertoires in COVID-19. TCRdb's table, derived via immunoSEQ multiplex PCR, lists solely in-frame clones and lacks some. The repertoire consists of some 120,000 clones, with around 83% occurring once and the leading ten covering 15% to 20%. Sequencing used PBMCs or T cells enriched from blood (not recorded which). Source of these receptors: a man under 40 who had recovered from COVID-19. Each CDR3 is given with its conserved first and last residue. Fields, in order: CDR3 protein, CDR3 DNA, CDR3 length, V gene, J gene, D gene, clone size. A D gene is named only where the DNA matches it firmly. Only some rows state a clone size, as once, few, many or a class for expanded clones.

cdr3_aa: CASSDQTGFGQYF
cdr3_nt: TGTGCCAGCAGTGACCAGACAGGGTTTGGGCAGTACTTC
cdr3_length: 13
v_call: TRBV25-1
j_call: TRBJ2-7
d_call: TRBD1
clone_size: -

cdr3_aa: CASSYITGADTQYF
cdr3_nt: TGTGCCAGCAGCTATATCACAGGGGCAGATACGCAGTATTTT
cdr3_length: 14
v_call: TRBV5-6
j_call: TRBJ2-3
d_call: TRBD1
clone_size: -

cdr3_aa: CASSYPDRVTGNTIYF
cdr3_nt: TGTGCCAGCAGTTATCCGGACAGGGTAACTGGAAACACCATATATTTT
cdr3_length: 16
v_call: TRBV6-6
j_call: TRBJ1-3
d_call: TRBD1
clone_size: -

cdr3_aa: CASSMFLWETEAFF
cdr3_nt: TGTGCCAGTAGTATGTTTTTATGGGAGACTGAAGCTTTCTTT
cdr3_length: 14
v_call: TRBV19
j_call: TRBJ1-1
d_call: -
clone_size: -

cdr3_aa: CASSLSQGSNQPQHF
cdr3_nt: TGTGCCAGCAGTTTAAGTCAGGGTAGCAATCAGCCCCAGCATTTT
cdr3_length: 15
v_call: TRBV27
j_call: TRBJ1-5
d_call: -
clone_size: -

cdr3_aa: CARGTGTNYGYTF
cdr3_nt: TGTGCCAGAGGGACAGGAACTAACTATGGCTACACCTTC
cdr3_length: 13
v_call: TRBV19
j_call: TRBJ1-2
d_call: TRBD1
clone_size: few

cdr3_aa: CASSDGTGTTNEKLFF
cdr3_nt: TGTGCCAGCAGTGATGGGACAGGGACAACTAATGAAAAACTGTTTTTT
cdr3_length: 16
v_call: TRBV2
j_call: TRBJ1-4
d_call: TRBD1
clone_size: -

cdr3_aa: CASSKRDRGSDTQYF
cdr3_nt: TGTGCCAGCAGTAAGCGGGACAGGGGGTCAGATACGCAGTATTTT
cdr3_length: 15
v_call: TRBV27
j_call: TRBJ2-3
d_call: TRBD1
clone_size: -

cdr3_aa: CSVVKRGDNLGETQYF
cdr3_nt: TGCAGCGTCGTGAAGCGGGGGGACAACCTTGGGGAGACCCAGTACTTC
cdr3_length: 16
v_call: TRBV29-1
j_call: TRBJ2-5
d_call: TRBD2
clone_size: -

cdr3_aa: CASSLGGITEAFF
cdr3_nt: TGTGCCAGCTCTTTGGGGGGAATCACTGAAGCTTTCTTT
cdr3_length: 13
v_call: TRBV12-3/TRBV12-4
j_call: TRBJ1-1
d_call: -
clone_size: once

cdr3_aa: CASSYGAGVYGYTF
cdr3_nt: TGTGCCAGCAGTTACGGGGCAGGGGTGTATGGCTACACCTTC
cdr3_length: 14
v_call: TRBV6-5
j_call: TRBJ1-2
d_call: -
clone_size: -

cdr3_aa: CASSPWSGQETQYF
cdr3_nt: TGTGCCAGCAGCCCCTGGTCGGGACAAGAGACCCAGTACTTC
cdr3_length: 14
v_call: TRBV7-8
j_call: TRBJ2-5
d_call: -
clone_size: -

cdr3_aa: CASSPLAGGYNEQFF
cdr3_nt: TGTGCCAGCAGCCCGTTAGCGGGAGGTTACAATGAGCAGTTCTTC
cdr3_length: 15
v_call: TRBV7-9
j_call: TRBJ2-1
d_call: TRBD2
clone_size: -

cdr3_aa: CACSGTVASEAFF
cdr3_nt: TGTGCCTGCTCCGGGACAGTGGCTTCTGAAGCTTTCTTT
cdr3_length: 13
v_call: TRBV30
j_call: TRBJ1-1
d_call: TRBD1
clone_size: few